Presented here are 16 T cell receptor beta chains from one specimen sequenced in a study of blood T cell repertoires in COVID-19 (dated by TCRdb to the early 2020s). The receptor library was made with the immunoSEQ multiplex PCR assay. TCRdb re-hosts the immuneACCESS table, in-frame sequences only. Its copies lack some clones; in the studies checked, an unresolved V gene accounts for under half of them, and the cause for the rest is not known. The sample data list more than 200,000 clones, and approximately 90% of these were observed just once. Jointly, the top ten make up just under 6.5% of the sample. Sequenced input: PBMCs or T cells enriched from blood (not recorded which). All receptors come from a woman aged 25 to 39 with acute COVID-19.

The chain couples TRBV4-2 to TRBJ2-7; no firm D call. Trimming took off 4 bases at V and 2 bases at J, with 15 bases between the two ends. The CDR3 extends over 15 amino acids. Germline V gives CDR1 LGHNA, CDR2 YNFKEQ. This CDR3 is CASSRSTNSPYEQYF. The DNA for the CDR3 is TGTGCCAGCAGCCGATCAACCAACTCACCCTACGAGCAGTACTTC.

The chain joins TRBV27 to TRBJ2-3, with D possibly TRBD2 on 5 matching bases. The ends were cut back, 5 bases at V and 0 bases at J, with 15 bases in the middle. Germline assignment: CDR1 MNHEY and CDR2 SMNVEV (reference sequence). CDR3 length: 16 residues. Here the CDR3 reads CASSAAGVVSTDTQYF. The CDR3 DNA follows: TGTGCCAGCAGTGCCGCGGGTGTGGTGAGCACAGATACGCAGTATTTT.

Note on this clone: The same CDR3 arises from other DNA sequences in this sample as well. The chain recombines TRBV6-6 with TRBJ2-1; possibly TRBD2 for D (5 bases). CDR3 length: 13 amino acids. V was trimmed by 6 bases and J by 0 bases, leaving 6 bases between them. The V gene's germline CDR1 is MNHNY and CDR2 SVGAGI (reference sequence). In nucleotides, the CDR3 is TGTGCCAGCAGCCGGGACTCCTACAATGAGCAGTTCTTC. The encoded protein is CASSRDSYNEQFF.

The chain joins TRBV2 to TRBJ2-5; maybe TRBD1 (5 bases). Trimming removed 7 bases at V and 5 bases at J, with 17 bases between. The CDR3 extends over 14 amino acids. Germline lookup yields CDR1 SNHLY and CDR2 FYNNEI. The CDR3 loop is CASTTRVGRETQYF. CDR3 bases: TGTGCCAGCACCACTCGCGTGGGGCGGGAGACCCAGTACTTC.

Note on this clone: Within the sample, other DNA sequences also encode this same CDR3. The gene calls are TRBV2 and TRBJ2-7; D gene uncertain. The V and J ends lost 2 bases and 0 bases respectively, with 8 bases between them. Germline values: CDR1 SNHLY, CDR2 FYNNEI. The CDR3 has 14 amino acids. CDR3 DNA: TGTGCCAGCAGTGAAACCGGGTACTCCTACGAGCAGTACTTC. It is translated as CASSETGYSYEQYF.

The chain is built from TRBV6-1 and TRBJ2-1; D remains ambiguous. V was cut by 0 bases and J by 9 bases, with 6 bases left in between. The CDR3 extends over 12 amino acids. Germline-derived CDR1 and CDR2 are MNHNS and SASEGT. The DNA for the CDR3 is TGTGCCAGCAGTGAAGCGGCCAGTGAGCAGTTCTTC. Residues: CASSEAASEQFF.

The gene calls are TRBV15 and TRBJ1-1, with D hard to call. The germline gives CDR1 LNHNV, CDR2 YYDKDF (reference sequence). This CDR3 comprises 13 residues. The V gene lost 1 base and the J gene lost 6 bases, with 9 bases spanning the gap. The CDR3 nucleotides are TGTGCCACCAGCAGAGGCAGGTTCTCTGAAGCTTTCTTT. Amino acids: CATSRGRFSEAFF.

The chain recombines TRBV18 with TRBJ2-5, with 7 bases identical to TRBD1. The length of the CDR3 is 15 residues. V trimming: 3 bases; J trimming: 5 bases; junction bases outside the gene matches: 9. Germline CDR1 and CDR2: KGHSH and LQKENI. The CDR3 coding sequence is TGTGCCAGCTCACCGTCGACAGGGATAGGGGAGACCCAGTACTTC. This sequence encodes CASSPSTGIGETQYF.

This rearrangement joins TRBV30 to TRBJ1-5, with D unresolved. CDR3 length: 13 amino acids. Germline CDR1 and CDR2: GTSNPN and SVGIG (reference sequence). Deletions cut 1 base from V and 4 bases from J, with 8 bases between. CDR3 residues: CAWSGSQNQPQHF. In DNA form, the CDR3 reads TGTGCCTGGAGTGGATCACAAAATCAGCCCCAGCATTTT.

This clone was seen once. This chain uses TRBV2 with TRBJ1-5; D call uncertain. The CDR3 spans 12 residues. Germline V gene data show CDR1 as SNHLY and CDR2 as FYNNEI. V lost 8 bases, J lost 7 bases, and 12 bases lay in between. This CDR3 reads CASSQAGQPQHF. The CDR3 DNA reads as TGTGCCAGCTCCCAAGCGGGGCAGCCCCAGCATTTT.

This chain links TRBV5-1 with TRBJ2-7, with 9 bases aligning to TRBD1. The CDR3 contains 15 residues. V dropped 4 bases and J dropped 3; count of bases not matched to a gene: 8. The V gene's germline CDR1 is SGHRS and CDR2 YFSETQ. Here the CDR3 reads CASSPHGTGSYEQYF. CDR3 DNA sequence: TGCGCCAGCAGCCCGCACGGGACAGGGAGCTACGAGCAGTACTTC.

The chain uses TRBV14 and TRBJ2-7; the match to TRBD1 covers 9 bases. Germline values: CDR1 SGHDN, CDR2 FVKESK. The CDR3 has 14 amino acids. Trimming cost V 4 bases and J 5 bases; bases outside gene matches: 6. The CDR3 region has the DNA TGTGCCAGCAGCCTCCGGGACAGGGTCCACGAGCAGTACTTC. Its translation: CASSLRDRVHEQYF.

This clone is a singleton in its sample. V gene TRBV5-6 combines with J gene TRBJ2-1; tentative D call: TRBD2 (5 bases). Germline assignment: CDR1 SGHDT and CDR2 YYEEEE. The CDR3 contains 17 residues. V lost 1 base and J 4 bases, leaving 18 bases between the germline ends. Here the CDR3 reads CASSLFGQETGYNEQFF. In DNA form, the CDR3 reads TGTGCCAGCAGCTTGTTCGGTCAGGAGACGGGGTACAATGAGCAGTTCTTC.

The CDR3 region has the DNA TGTGCCAGCACCAGAGAGAGAATTAGAGGGGGAGGGAGTCAGCCCCAGCATTTT. Encoded protein: CASTRERIRGGGSQPQHF. The chain links TRBV2 to TRBJ1-5; tentatively, D is TRBD1 (6 bases). V dropped 7 bases and J dropped 6 bases, with 28 bases sitting between them. Looked up from germline, CDR1 is SNHLY and CDR2 is FYNNEI. The CDR3 contains 18 residues.

The rearrangement joins TRBV28 to TRBJ1-2, with 9 bases that match TRBD1. Trimming cost V 4 bases and J 5 bases; bases outside gene matches: 14. The CDR3 is 17 residues long. CDR1 MDHEN and CDR2 SYDVKM come from the germline V gene. The CDR3 sequence: CASSSLRTGQGRYGYTF. The CDR3 DNA sequence: TGTGCCAGCAGTTCTTTACGAACGGGACAGGGACGTTATGGCTACACCTTC.

The J gene is TRBJ1-1, the V gene TRBV2, with TRBD1 matching over 7 bases. Trimming cost V 7 bases and J 2 bases; bases outside gene matches: 7. Germline V gives CDR1 SNHLY, CDR2 FYNNEI. There are 14 residues in the CDR3. DNA for the CDR3: TGTGCCAGCAAGAATAGACAGGGCAACACTGAAGCTTTCTTT. This translates into CASKNRQGNTEAFF.